Given below is one T cell receptor (beta chain) in context. The specificity of this receptor is unknown. No qualities accompany the bases; no much larger clone lies one base away. The immunoSEQ assay amplified TCRB CDR3 regions from approximately 2 micrograms of genomic DNA, or from all available DNA when less than that amount was available. The multiplex PCR employed 60 forward primers targeting TCR V beta segments and 13 reverse primers targeting J beta segments. To estimate reads per starting template, synthetic control templates were spiked into each sample at limiting dilution. The Illumina HiSeq System generated 87 bp sequencing reads. In the original analysis: To remove PCR and sequencing errors, closely related sequences were merged with a nearest neighbor algorithm. TCR overlap was measured as the percentage of unique tumor TCR beta sequences also present in the same patient's peripheral blood. TCRdb's version of the immuneACCESS table is confined to in-frame rearrangements and falls short of the full clone set. An unresolved V gene accounts for under half of the shortfall where checked; the remainder is of unknown origin. V and J calls and clone size come straight from that table; D and trimming were deduced from the DNA. This sample gives some 87,000 clones in total; roughly 84% of them show up just once. The ten biggest clones cover less than 3% of the sample.

The source of the sample is a study of glioma-infiltrating T cells after dendritic cell vaccination (dated by TCRdb to the mid-2010s). A note on the overall study: A cohort of 15 or so glioblastoma patients from Phase I and II dendritic cell vaccination trials was included, of whom 9 were newly diagnosed and 6 had recurrent disease. Three intradermal dendritic cell vaccine injections were administered to patients at biweekly intervals in the arm below the axilla. TCR sequencing metrics, including TIL content and tumor-blood repertoire overlap, were correlated with survival after dendritic cell vaccination. Autologous tumor lysate-pulsed dendritic cell vaccination was administered to the patients between about 2002 and 2013. To make the vaccine, monocyte-derived dendritic cells were cultured for seven days with IL-4 and GM-CSF and then pulsed overnight with autologous tumor lysate. In glioblastoma patients vaccinated with dendritic cells, deep sequencing of TCR beta CDR3 regions served to measure tumor-infiltrating lymphocyte content and to compare repertoires between tumor and blood. Study-wide conclusions, independent of this receptor: TCR clonality showed no direct relationship with survival, which suggests that a diverse polyclonal response may matter. The TCR overlap response model with three groups was called speculative and said to need prospective validation. After dendritic cell vaccination, a higher estimated pretreatment TIL content predicted longer time to progression and longer overall survival. The cohort was small and heterogeneous, few patients had complete blood and tumor sets, and even fewer had initial-recurrent tumor pairs.

From cysteine to phenylalanine, the CDR3 is 15 amino acids long. The DNA shown is the 45-base CDR3, in frame from base 1. From a lookup of the germline V gene, CDR1 and CDR2 are SGHAT and FQNNGV. V is trimmed back by 3 bases and J by 0 bases, and the junction contains 5 bases that no gene match accounts for. Patients were selected on the basis of adequate residual fresh-frozen tumor tissue and more than two years of available survival data. Although molecular status otherwise differed among the glioblastoma patients, no patient had an isocitrate dehydrogenase mutation. PBMC were collected before vaccination, two weeks after the third vaccination, and at tumor progression when it occurred. Genomic DNA was extracted with the Qiagen DNeasy Blood extraction Kit.

Sample: blood, taken before dendritic cell vaccination. The receptor was isolated from a human donor with glioblastoma. This chain is built from TRBV11-2 and TRBJ2-7; TRBD2 agrees with 7 junctional bases. CDR3 region: CASSFASGSSYEQYF. The nucleotides read TGTGCCAGCAGCTTCGCTAGCGGTAGCTCCTACGAGCAGTACTTC.